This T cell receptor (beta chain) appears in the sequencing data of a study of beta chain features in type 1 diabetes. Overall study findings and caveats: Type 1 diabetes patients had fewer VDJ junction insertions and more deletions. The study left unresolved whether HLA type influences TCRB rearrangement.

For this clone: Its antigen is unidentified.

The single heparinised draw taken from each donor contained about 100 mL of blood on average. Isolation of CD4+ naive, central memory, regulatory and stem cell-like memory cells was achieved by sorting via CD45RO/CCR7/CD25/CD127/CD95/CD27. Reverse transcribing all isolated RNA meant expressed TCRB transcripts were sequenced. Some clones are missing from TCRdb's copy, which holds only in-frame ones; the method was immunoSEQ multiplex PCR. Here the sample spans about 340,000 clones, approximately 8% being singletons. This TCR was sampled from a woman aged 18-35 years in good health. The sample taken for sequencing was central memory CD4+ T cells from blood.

The CDR3: CASSSGQDGYTF. The CDR3 DNA sequence: TGTGCCAGCTCCTCGGGTCAGGATGGCTACACCTTC. V is TRBV18 and J is TRBJ1-2; no reliable D call. Germline loops: CDR1 KGHSH, CDR2 LQKENI. V lost 6 bases and J lost 6, with 11 bases in between. CDR3 size: 12 residues.